Sequencing of this T cell receptor beta chain was carried out in a study of T-cell reconstitution after alpha-beta-depleted transplantation in children. This clonotype occurred a few times. Preparation of the TCRbeta library involved a method that used unique molecular identifiers. TCRdb redid the calling of the PCR reads with MiXCR, one entry per CDR3 protein. The sample lists some 390,000 distinct CDR3 sequences, about a fifth seen once, with 3.5% to 4% in the top ten. J lost 9 bases, V lost 0 bases, and 7 bases had no gene match. The CDR3 has 15 amino acids. Per the germline V gene, CDR1 is SGHAT and CDR2 is FQNNGV.

The sample was PBMCs from the stem cell graft donor, taken from the stem cell graft. This chain connects TRBV11-2 to TRBJ2-1; TRBD2 aligns across 8 bases. This TCR came from a human donor who donated a stem cell graft to a child with acute myeloid leukemia. CDR3 sequence reads: CASSLDGAGVFEQFF. In DNA form, the CDR3 reads TGTGCCAGCAGCTTAGATGGAGCGGGAGTCTTTGAGCAGTTCTTC.